The 32 T cell receptor beta chains in this list originate from one sample, sequenced in a study of beta chain features in type 1 diabetes. Sequenced material consisted of expressed TCRB transcripts (all of the isolated RNA was reverse transcribed). Generated by immunoSEQ multiplex PCR, the TCRdb table keeps only in-frame clones and is missing some. The profile covers more than 350,000 clones, with about an eighth appearing a single time and about 0.042% taken by the ten largest. The sequenced sample was naive CD4+ T cells from blood. These receptors originate from a woman younger than 30 in good health.

The rearrangement links TRBV9 to TRBJ1-2; 7 nucleotides align to TRBD1. The V gene's germline CDR1 is SGDLS and CDR2 YYNGEE. V gave up 0 bases and J gave up 0 bases; unmatched junction bases: 5. The CDR3 is 16 amino acids. The DNA of the CDR3 is TGTGCCAGCAGCGTAGTGCCGGGACAGTCTAACTATGGCTACACCTTC. Protein: CASSVVPGQSNYGYTF.

The V and J genes are TRBV5-1 and TRBJ2-5; 10 positions match TRBD2. This CDR3 contains 14 residues. The germline gives CDR1 SGHRS, CDR2 YFSETQ. The trim removed 3 bases at V and 5 bases at J, leaving 4 bases unmatched. This CDR3 reads CASSSGLAHETQYF. As DNA, the CDR3 is TGCGCCAGCAGCTCGGGACTAGCGCACGAGACCCAGTACTTC. Filled out from reference TRBV5-1 and TRBJ2-5, the complete variable domain reads KAGVTQTPRYLIKTRGQQVTLSCSPISGHRSVSWYQQTPGQGLQFLFEYFSETQRNKGNFPGRFSGRQFSNSRSEMNVSTLELGDSALYLCASSSGLAHETQYFGPGTRLLVL.

The chain couples TRBV4-1 to TRBJ2-3, with D perhaps matching TRBD1 or TRBD2 (6 bases each). CDR3 length equals 16 residues. Germline CDR1 and CDR2: MGHRA and YSYEKL. The V end was cut by 0 bases, the J end by 1 base, with 11 bases between. As DNA, the CDR3 is TGCGCCAGCAGCCAAGACCGGGGGCAGGGCACAGATACGCAGTATTTT. This translates into CASSQDRGQGTDTQYF.

This clone has more than one count but fewer than ten. The chain links TRBV19 to TRBJ2-3, with D uncertain. The germline V gene has CDR1 LNHDA and CDR2 SQIVND (reference sequence). This CDR3 comprises 15 residues. V was trimmed by 3 bases and J by 2 bases, leaving 12 bases between them. The CDR3 bases are TGTGCCAGTAGTATGGGAAGGCAGTACACAGATACGCAGTATTTT. Protein sequence: CASSMGRQYTDTQYF.

The chain couples TRBV6-6 to TRBJ1-5, with D hard to call. The CDR3 extends over 12 amino acids. CDR1 is MNHNY and CDR2 is SVGAGI in the germline V gene (reference sequence). V was trimmed by 5 bases and J by 8 bases, leaving 10 bases between them. The chain's CDR3 is CASSPPKEPQHF. The CDR3, as DNA: TGTGCCAGCAGTCCCCCAAAGGAGCCCCAGCATTTT.

This clone has a single count. This chain joins TRBV11-2 and TRBJ2-1; D is ambiguous. Looked up from germline, CDR1 is SGHAT and CDR2 is FQNNGV. This CDR3 spans 11 amino acids. V was trimmed by 4 bases and J by 9 bases, leaving 7 bases between them. The CDR3 is CASSSSIEQFF. CDR3 DNA sequence: TGTGCCAGCAGCTCCTCGATTGAGCAGTTCTTC.

This clone was observed a handful of times. V gene TRBV9 combines with J gene TRBJ1-6; TRBD1 matches at 7 bases. V was pared by 0 bases and J by 9 bases, with 6 bases of the junction left unmatched. The CDR3 extends over 15 amino acids. Germline V gene data show CDR1 as SGDLS and CDR2 as YYNGEE. The CDR3 DNA is TGTGCCAGCAGCGTAGTGGTAGGGGGCTTTTCACCCCTCCACTTT. It translates to CASSVVVGGFSPLHF.

The chain is built from TRBV29-1 and TRBJ1-2; TRBD1 matches at 8 bases. This CDR3 contains 11 residues. V shed 7 bases, J shed 7 bases, and the junction held 5 bases outside the gene matches. Germline loops: CDR1 SQVTM, CDR2 ANQGSEA. The CDR3 sequence: CSATGGSGYTF. The CDR3 coding sequence is TGCAGCGCCACAGGGGGAAGTGGCTACACCTTC.

The rearrangement links TRBV2 to TRBJ1-2; D might be TRBD1 (6 bases). The CDR3 spans 12 residues. The V gene's germline CDR1 is SNHLY and CDR2 FYNNEI. V was shortened by 11 bases and J by 2 bases, with 12 bases between the two germline ends. CDR3 nucleotide sequence: TGTGCCTCCGGGACATCCAACTATGGCTACACCTTC. Translating gives CASGTSNYGYTF.

V is TRBV2 and J is TRBJ1-5; TRBD1 is a possible D gene (5 bases). Germline V gene lookup returns CDR1 SNHLY and CDR2 FYNNEI. Trimming pared 6 bases from V and 9 bases from J, leaving 18 bases between. The CDR3 has 14 residues. The DNA of the CDR3 is TGTGCCAGCAGGGCCCAGGGAAGCAACGGGCCCCAGCATTTT. This encodes CASRAQGSNGPQHF.

This clone was seen more than once but under ten times. The chain links TRBV9 to TRBJ2-1; tentative D call: TRBD2 (6 bases). Germline-derived CDR1 and CDR2 are SGDLS and YYNGEE. V was pared by 0 bases and J by 2 bases, with 15 bases between. CDR3 length: 17 amino acids. CDR3 in amino acids: CASSVGETRLAYNEQFF. The CDR3 DNA is TGTGCCAGCAGCGTAGGGGAGACTAGATTAGCCTACAATGAGCAGTTCTTC.

The V call is TRBV2, the J call TRBJ1-2, with D perhaps TRBD1 (6 bases). Deletions cut 5 bases from V and 1 base from J, with 11 bases between. The CDR3 covers 14 residues. From germline, CDR1 is SNHLY and CDR2 FYNNEI. The CDR3 DNA is TGTGCCAGCAGTCAGGGGCGGGATAACTATGGCTACACCTTC. Translated: CASSQGRDNYGYTF. Variable domain in full (rest from reference TRBV2 and TRBJ1-2): EPEVTQTPSHQVTQMGQEVILRCVPISNHLYFYWYRQILGQKVEFLVSFYNNEISEKSEIFDDQFSVERPDGSNFTLKIRSTKLEDSAMYFCASSQGRDNYGYTFGSGTRLTVV.

The chain employs TRBV4-1 and TRBJ2-5; TRBD2 is a possible D gene (5 bases). This CDR3 region has 15 residues. V was shortened by 1 base and J by 1 base, with 10 bases between the two germline ends. The germline CDR1 and CDR2 sequences are MGHRA and YSYEKL. Written as DNA, the CDR3 is TGCGCCAGCAGCCAAGGGGCCGGACTCCAAGAGACCCAGTACTTC. Translated, it gives CASSQGAGLQETQYF.

The rearrangement links TRBV5-1 to TRBJ2-5, with D perhaps being TRBD1 or TRBD2 (5 bases each). With 5 bases removed from V and 5 bases from J, the gap between germline ends came to 19 bases. Per germline, CDR1 SGHRS and CDR2 YFSETQ. The CDR3 spans 15 residues. CDR3 region: CASSSGTPSGETQYF. In DNA, the CDR3 is TGCGCCAGCAGTTCCGGGACCCCGAGTGGCGAGACCCAGTACTTC. The whole variable domain, remainder taken from reference TRBV5-1 and TRBJ2-5, is KAGVTQTPRYLIKTRGQQVTLSCSPISGHRSVSWYQQTPGQGLQFLFEYFSETQRNKGNFPGRFSGRQFSNSRSEMNVSTLELGDSALYLCASSSGTPSGETQYFGPGTRLLVL.

This clone was detected only a few times. In DNA, the CDR3 is TGTGCCACCACTTGGGGTCGGCATGGCTACACCTTC. It codes for CATTWGRHGYTF. V is TRBV6-5 and J is TRBJ1-2; D unclear. This CDR3 has 12 residues. Germline V gene data show CDR1 as MNHEY and CDR2 as SVGAGI. Deletions cut 10 bases from V and 6 bases from J, with 15 bases between.

This clone appeared a few times. The chain carries TRBV29-1 and TRBJ1-6; no firm D call. This CDR3 has 13 amino acids. The V and J ends lost 4 bases and 4 bases respectively, with 8 bases between them. The germline V gene has CDR1 SQVTM and CDR2 ANQGSEA. The CDR3 DNA reads as TGCAGCGTTGGGACGGATTATAATTCACCCCTCCACTTT. Translating gives CSVGTDYNSPLHF.

This clone was picked up a small number of times. Other DNA sequences in this specimen translate into the identical CDR3. The CDR3 DNA reads TGTGCCAGCAGTAGGGAGGCAGATACGCAGTATTTT. Protein product: CASSREADTQYF. The chain employs TRBV2 and TRBJ2-3; D possibly corresponds to TRBD2 (6 bases). With 5 bases removed from V and 4 bases from J, the gap between germline ends came to 7 bases. The CDR3 has 12 amino acids. Germline CDR1 is SNHLY and CDR2 is FYNNEI.

The rearrangement joins TRBV5-1 to TRBJ1-2; a possible D gene is TRBD1 (5 bases). V lost 2 bases, J lost 6 bases, and 5 bases lay in between. CDR3 size: 11 residues. Germline CDR1 and CDR2: SGHRS and YFSETQ. CDR3 loop: CASSLQDGYTF. DNA of the CDR3: TGCGCCAGCAGCTTACAGGATGGCTACACCTTC.

This clone was seen more than once but under ten times. The chain couples TRBV18 to TRBJ2-3; D is possibly TRBD2 (6 bases). The CDR3 totals 14 residues. V lost 2 bases to trimming and J lost 4 bases, with 10 bases between them. Germline CDR1 and CDR2: KGHSH and LQKENI. The CDR3 is CASSPSGDPDTQYF. In nucleotides, the CDR3 is TGTGCCAGCTCACCATCGGGAGATCCAGATACGCAGTATTTT.

With regard to this clone: At one end, the junction sequence differs from germline, possibly due to a read error. The J gene is TRBJ1-2, the V gene TRBV29-1; 10 nucleotides align to TRBD1. The CDR3 length is 12 residues. Germline lookup yields CDR1 SQVTM and CDR2 ANQGSEA. CDR3 in DNA: TGCAGCGTCGAAGGGACAGGGGATGGCTACACCTTC. It is translated as CSVEGTGDGYTF.

V gene TRBV28 combines with J gene TRBJ2-1; D unresolved. Germline-derived CDR1 and CDR2 are MDHEN and SYDVKM. This CDR3 comprises 14 residues. The ends were cut back, 2 bases at V and 7 bases at J, with 12 bases in the middle. CDR3 nucleotides: TGTGCCAGCAGTTTAGATGGTACCATGAATGAGCAGTTCTTC. It is translated as CASSLDGTMNEQFF.

This chain links TRBV2 with TRBJ2-2, with a tentative D call TRBD1 (6 bases). V lost 7 bases, J lost 4 bases, and 22 bases lay in between. CDR3 length equals 17 residues. CDR1 is SNHLY, CDR2 FYNNEI, per germline. CDR3: CASKTENTGWTTGELFF. In nucleotides, the CDR3 is TGTGCCAGCAAAACGGAAAACACAGGGTGGACCACCGGGGAGCTGTTTTTT. Variable domain in full (rest from reference TRBV2 and TRBJ2-2): EPEVTQTPSHQVTQMGQEVILRCVPISNHLYFYWYRQILGQKVEFLVSFYNNEISEKSEIFDDQFSVERPDGSNFTLKIRSTKLEDSAMYFCASKTENTGWTTGELFFGEGSRLTVL.

The chain couples TRBV5-1 to TRBJ2-1; D is unresolved. Germline assignment: CDR1 SGHRS and CDR2 YFSETQ. Trimming shortened V by 0 bases and J by 5 bases, and 9 bases separated the two germline ends. The CDR3 has 14 residues. CDR3 amino acids: CASSLVAANNEQFF. The CDR3 DNA sequence: TGCGCCAGCAGCTTGGTGGCAGCAAACAATGAGCAGTTCTTC.

This clone appeared a few times. The chain links TRBV30 to TRBJ1-4; D remains ambiguous. CDR1 and CDR2 (germline): GTSNPN, SVGIG (reference sequence). Trimming pared 0 bases from V and 3 bases from J, leaving 8 bases between. CDR3 length: 14 amino acids. The CDR3 protein is CAWSVGWANEKLFF. The CDR3 DNA follows: TGTGCCTGGAGTGTTGGGTGGGCTAATGAAAAACTGTTTTTT. Full variable domain (outside the CDR3, taken from reference TRBV30 and TRBJ1-4): SQTIHQWPATLVQPVGSPLSLECTVEGTSNPNLYWYRQAAGRGLQLLFYSVGIGQISSEVPQNLSASRPQDRQFILSSKKLLLSDSGFYLCAWSVGWANEKLFFGSGTQLSVL.

This clone was observed a handful of times. The rearrangement links TRBV11-2 to TRBJ2-2; no reliable D call. Germline CDR1 reads SGHAT; CDR2 reads FQNNGV. V lost 5 bases to trimming and J lost 7 bases, with 8 bases between them. CDR3 length equals 12 residues. This CDR3 reads CASSPPRGELFF. DNA for the CDR3: TGTGCCAGCAGCCCTCCTCGCGGGGAGCTGTTTTTT. Complete variable domain (other parts from reference TRBV11-2 and TRBJ2-2): EAGVAQSPRYKIIEKRQSVAFWCNPISGHATLYWYQQILGQGPKLLIQFQNNGVVDDSQLPKDRFSAERLKGVDSTLKIQPAKLEDSAVYLCASSPPRGELFFGEGSRLTVL.

The genes are TRBV29-1 and TRBJ1-1; D gene ambiguous. V lost 8 bases and J lost 0, with 16 bases in between. CDR1 and CDR2 (germline): SQVTM, ANQGSEA. CDR3 length: 14 residues. CDR3 region: CSTIRAAMNTEAFF. CDR3 nucleotide sequence: TGCAGCACGATACGAGCGGCTATGAACACTGAAGCTTTCTTT.

This sequence joins TRBV7-2 and TRBJ1-2; no clear D. V lost 4 bases to trimming and J lost 4 bases, with 7 bases between them. CDR1 and CDR2 (germline): SGHTA, FQGNSA. This CDR3 contains 12 residues. CDR3 loop: CASSSQSYGYTF. DNA of the CDR3: TGTGCCAGCAGCTCACAGAGCTATGGCTACACCTTC.

The table lists this clone with a few counts. This chain links TRBV4-1 with TRBJ2-7, with D possibly matching TRBD1 (6 bases). Germline values: CDR1 MGHRA, CDR2 YSYEKL. CDR3 length equals 14 residues. Between the trimmed V and J ends, which lost 3 bases and 4 bases, there was a span of 13 bases. CDR3 bases: TGCGCCAGCAGCCAGCCAGGGGCTTTGTACGAGCAGTACTTC. As protein: CASSQPGALYEQYF.

This clone was counted between two and nine times. The V gene is TRBV5-4, the J gene TRBJ1-6; D is possibly TRBD1 (6 bases). This CDR3 is built from 16 residues. Germline V gene data show CDR1 as SGHNT and CDR2 as YYREEE (reference sequence). Deletions cut 4 bases from V and 9 bases from J, with 20 bases between. Written as DNA, the CDR3 is TGTGCCAGCAGCCCACGATCAGGGGATGGCCTTTCACCCCTCCACTTT. It codes for CASSPRSGDGLSPLHF.

The chain links TRBV4-3 to TRBJ2-3; D is possibly TRBD1 or TRBD2 (5 bases each). Between the trimmed V and J ends, which lost 3 bases and 6 bases, there was a span of 16 bases. This CDR3 spans 15 amino acids. Germline CDR1 and CDR2: LGHNA and YSLEER. CDR3 coding DNA: TGCGCCAGCAGCCAGATATCCCGGGACCAGGATACGCAGTATTTT. It codes for CASSQISRDQDTQYF.

CDR3 region: CASSQGYAGTQYF. CDR3 DNA sequence: TGTGCCAGCAGCCAAGGGTACGCCGGGACCCAGTACTTC. The rearrangement links TRBV4-2 to TRBJ2-5; D gene uncertain. Germline V gene data show CDR1 as LGHNA and CDR2 as YNFKEQ. Trimming took off 1 base at V and 7 bases at J, with 10 bases between the two ends. The CDR3 runs to 13 residues.

This clone was seen a handful of times. The chain uses TRBV30 and TRBJ1-1, with 9 bases aligning to TRBD1. Unmatched junction bases numbered 15, after V lost 3 bases and J lost 4 bases. This CDR3 contains 17 residues. Germline V gene data show CDR1 as GTSNPN and CDR2 as SVGIG (reference sequence). This CDR3 is CAWREGQGITGGTEAFF. The CDR3 bases are TGTGCCTGGAGAGAGGGACAGGGAATTACTGGCGGCACTGAAGCTTTCTTT.